The next 3 T cell receptor beta chains were all read from a single sample in a study of CD4 T cells in relation to SARS-CoV-2 and coronaviruses. Method: immunoSEQ multiplex PCR; TCRdb's copy keeps in-frame clones and lacks some. The top ten hold around 0.25% of the sample, which has some 68,000 clones, approximately 93% seen once. Unexposed donor CD4+ T cells date from about 2011-2018, before the COVID-19 pandemic. The sequenced sample was naive CD4+ T cells from PBMCs. Subset: naive CD4+ T cells isolated by negative enrichment. The receptors come from a human donor in good health.

J is TRBJ1-2 and V is TRBV30; D is unclear. The CDR3 is 11 amino acids. V shed 0 bases and J shed 7 bases, with 6 bases lying between them. Germline V CDR1 and CDR2: GTSNPN, SVGIG (reference sequence). CDR3 bases: TGTGCCTGGAGTGTACTGAGTGGCTACACCTTC. This encodes CAWSVLSGYTF.

V usage is TRBV13 and J usage is TRBJ2-7, with TRBD2 matching 7 bases. This CDR3 spans 12 amino acids. Germline-derived CDR1 and CDR2 are PRHDT and FYEKMQ (reference sequence). V lost 6 bases and J lost 8; bases outside the gene matches: 7. CDR3 loop: CASSQRGTKQYF. As DNA, the CDR3 is TGTGCCAGCAGTCAAAGAGGGACTAAGCAGTACTTC.

This chain uses TRBV6-5 with TRBJ2-5, with 7 bases identical to TRBD2. The junction had 9 bases not matched to a gene; V was cut back by 0 bases and J by 5 bases. The CDR3 contains 16 residues. Germline V lookup: CDR1 MNHEY, CDR2 SVGAGI. CDR3 DNA sequence: TGTGCCAGCAGTTACTCGCGGGGGTTTACATCGGAGACCCAGTACTTC. Translation: CASSYSRGFTSETQYF.